These T cell receptor beta chains were read from a single sample in a study of T-cell memory formation after mild COVID-19. Using its own MiXCR run on the 5' RACE reads, TCRdb lists one record per CDR3 protein. The sample lists 400,000 to 500,000 distinct CDR3 sequences; approximately 20% were seen once. Sequenced sample: PBMCs or a T cell subset sorted from them (not recorded which). These receptor sequences come from an adult woman who had mild COVID-19 (a few samples of this study predate the infection). Cell type and time point are not known. The CDR3 runs from the conserved cysteine through the conserved F or W. D genes are given only for firm matches.

V	J	D	length	CDR3
TRBV12-3/TRBV12-4	TRBJ2-3	.	13	CASRDVMGDTQYF
TRBV15	TRBJ2-3	.	14	CATSKGEVTDTQYF
TRBV20-1	TRBJ1-1	.	12	CSARIGGPEAFF
TRBV7-3	TRBJ2-5	.	13	CASSSGLQETQYF
TRBV29-1	TRBJ2-1	.	14	CSVGGDGALNEQFF
TRBV6-6	TRBJ1-6	.	18	CASSYGPGQLVYNSPLHF
TRBV12-3/TRBV12-4	TRBJ1-2	.	13	CASSFSIRQTYTF
TRBV6-5	TRBJ1-6	.	12	CASRDGDSPLHF
TRBV27	TRBJ2-5	TRBD1	15	CASRKHRGGQETQYF
TRBV24-1	TRBJ1-1	TRBD1	17	CATSEGQISTSRTEAFF
TRBV12-3/TRBV12-4	TRBJ1-2	TRBD1	13	CASSFKQGMGYTF
TRBV5-6	TRBJ2-3	TRBD2	16	CASRPPTSGGTDTQYF
TRBV6-2/TRBV6-3	TRBJ2-1	.	15	CASGQQGSSYNEQFF
TRBV5-1	TRBJ2-7	.	15	CASSLSQGIGYEQYF
TRBV27	TRBJ2-3	.	12	CASSQIRDTQYF
TRBV6-6	TRBJ1-1	TRBD1	15	CASRRRGQQNTEAFF
TRBV29-1	TRBJ2-7	TRBD1	14	CSVELDRTAYEQYF
TRBV7-9	TRBJ2-7	TRBD1	16	CASSWETGVENYEQYF
TRBV18	TRBJ1-1	.	15	CASSPPGDWHTEAFF
TRBV14	TRBJ2-2	.	13	CASSQGRVRELFF
TRBV5-1	TRBJ2-7	.	17	CASSLGRGPNGRYEQYF
TRBV5-5	TRBJ2-1	TRBD1	16	CASRRGQGRSYNEQFF
TRBV7-9	TRBJ1-1	TRBD1	15	CASSSRTGLYTEAFF